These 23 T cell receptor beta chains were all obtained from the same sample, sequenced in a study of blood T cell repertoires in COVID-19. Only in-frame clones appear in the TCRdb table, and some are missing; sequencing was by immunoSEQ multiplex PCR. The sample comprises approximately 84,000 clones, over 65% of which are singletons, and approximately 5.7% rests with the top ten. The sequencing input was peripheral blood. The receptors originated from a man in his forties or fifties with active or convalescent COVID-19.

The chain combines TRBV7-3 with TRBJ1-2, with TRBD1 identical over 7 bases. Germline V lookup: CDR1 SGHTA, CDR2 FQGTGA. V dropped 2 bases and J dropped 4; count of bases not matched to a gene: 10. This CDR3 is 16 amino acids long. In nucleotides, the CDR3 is TGTGCCAGCAGCTTAGGAGGGGGACAGAGCAGCTATGGCTACACCTTC. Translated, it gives CASSLGGGQSSYGYTF. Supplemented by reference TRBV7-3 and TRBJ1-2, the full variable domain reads GAGVSQTPSNKVTEKGKYVELRCDPISGHTALYWYRQSLGQGPEFLIYFQGTGAADDSGLPNDRFFAVRPEGSVSTLKIQRTERGDSAVYLCASSLGGGQSSYGYTFGSGTRLTVV.

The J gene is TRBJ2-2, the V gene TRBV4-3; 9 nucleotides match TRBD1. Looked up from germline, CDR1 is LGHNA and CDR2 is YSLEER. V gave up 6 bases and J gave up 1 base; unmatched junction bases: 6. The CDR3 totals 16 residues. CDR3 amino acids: CASRWTGAGNTGELFF. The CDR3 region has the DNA TGCGCCAGCAGATGGACAGGGGCAGGGAACACCGGGGAGCTGTTTTTT.

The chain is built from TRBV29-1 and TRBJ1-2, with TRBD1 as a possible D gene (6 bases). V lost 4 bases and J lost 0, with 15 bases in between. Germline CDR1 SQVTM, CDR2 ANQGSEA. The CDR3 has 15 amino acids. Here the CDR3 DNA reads TGCAGCGTTGCCCCAGGGGTCGGGGCTAACTATGGCTACACCTTC. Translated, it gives CSVAPGVGANYGYTF.

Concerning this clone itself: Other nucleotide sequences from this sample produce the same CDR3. Here the CDR3 DNA reads TGTGCCAGCTCACCAACGAGCGGGGGGGCGTATGAGCAGTTCTTC. Its protein product is CASSPTSGGAYEQFF. This chain uses TRBV18 with TRBJ2-1, with 10 positions matching TRBD2. Trimming cost V 2 bases and J 8 bases; bases outside gene matches: 6. The V gene's germline CDR1 is KGHSH and CDR2 LQKENI. This CDR3 comprises 15 residues. Variable domain in full (rest from reference TRBV18 and TRBJ2-1): NAGVMQNPRHLVRRRGQEARLRCSPMKGHSHVYWYRQLPEEGLKFMVYLQKENIIDESGMPKERFSAEFPKEGPSILRIQQVVRGDSAAYFCASSPTSGGAYEQFFGPGTRLTVL.

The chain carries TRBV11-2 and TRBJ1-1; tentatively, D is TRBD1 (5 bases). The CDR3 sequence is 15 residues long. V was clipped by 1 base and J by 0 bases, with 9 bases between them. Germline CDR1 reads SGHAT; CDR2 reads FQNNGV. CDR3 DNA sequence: TGTGCCAGCAGCTTAGGGAGGGGTATGAACACTGAAGCTTTCTTT. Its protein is CASSLGRGMNTEAFF.

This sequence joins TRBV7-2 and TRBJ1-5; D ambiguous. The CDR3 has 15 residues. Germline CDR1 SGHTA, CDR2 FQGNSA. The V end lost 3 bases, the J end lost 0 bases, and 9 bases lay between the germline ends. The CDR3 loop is CASSLFRYSNQPQHF. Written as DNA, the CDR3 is TGTGCCAGCAGCTTGTTCAGATATAGCAATCAGCCCCAGCATTTT.

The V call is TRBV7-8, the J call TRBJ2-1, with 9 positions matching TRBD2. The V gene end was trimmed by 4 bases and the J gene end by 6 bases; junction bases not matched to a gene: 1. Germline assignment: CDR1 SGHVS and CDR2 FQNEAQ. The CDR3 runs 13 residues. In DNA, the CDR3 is TGTGCCAGCAGCTGGACTAGCGCCAATGAGCAGTTCTTC. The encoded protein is CASSWTSANEQFF. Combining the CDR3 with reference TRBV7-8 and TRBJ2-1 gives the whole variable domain GAGVSQSPRYKVAKRGQDVALRCDPISGHVSLFWYQQALGQGPEFLTYFQNEAQLDKSGLPSDRFFAERPEGSVSTLKIQRTQQEDSAVYLCASSWTSANEQFFGPGTRLTVL.

The CDR3 reads CASGQGLDQPQHF. CDR3 bases: TGTGCCAGCGGACAGGGGCTCGATCAGCCCCAGCATTTT. The rearrangement links TRBV6-1 to TRBJ1-5; 9 nucleotides match TRBD1. Germline loops: CDR1 MNHNS, CDR2 SASEGT. V lost 8 bases and J lost 5; bases outside the gene matches: 4. The CDR3 runs 13 residues.

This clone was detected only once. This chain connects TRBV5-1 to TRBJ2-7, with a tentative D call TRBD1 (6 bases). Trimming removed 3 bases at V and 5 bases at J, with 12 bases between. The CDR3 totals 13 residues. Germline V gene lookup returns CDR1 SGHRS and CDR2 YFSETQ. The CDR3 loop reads CASSWDTVNEQYF. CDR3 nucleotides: TGCGCCAGCAGCTGGGACACAGTCAACGAGCAGTACTTC. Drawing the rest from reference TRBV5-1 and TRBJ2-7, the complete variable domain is KAGVTQTPRYLIKTRGQQVTLSCSPISGHRSVSWYQQTPGQGLQFLFEYFSETQRNKGNFPGRFSGRQFSNSRSEMNVSTLELGDSALYLCASSWDTVNEQYFGPGTRLTVT.

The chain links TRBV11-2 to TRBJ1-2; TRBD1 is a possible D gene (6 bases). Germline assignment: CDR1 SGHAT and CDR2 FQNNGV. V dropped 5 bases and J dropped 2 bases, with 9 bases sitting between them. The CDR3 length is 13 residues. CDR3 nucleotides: TGTGCCAGCAGCCCCGGACAGAACTATGGCTACACCTTC. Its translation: CASSPGQNYGYTF.

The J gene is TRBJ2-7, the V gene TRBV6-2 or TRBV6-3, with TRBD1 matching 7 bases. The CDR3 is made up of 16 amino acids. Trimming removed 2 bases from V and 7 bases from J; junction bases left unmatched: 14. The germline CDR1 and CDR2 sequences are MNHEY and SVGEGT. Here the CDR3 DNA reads TGTGCCAGCAGTTACCCAATCGGGACAGCTACTAGTGAGCAGTACTTC. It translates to CASSYPIGTATSEQYF.

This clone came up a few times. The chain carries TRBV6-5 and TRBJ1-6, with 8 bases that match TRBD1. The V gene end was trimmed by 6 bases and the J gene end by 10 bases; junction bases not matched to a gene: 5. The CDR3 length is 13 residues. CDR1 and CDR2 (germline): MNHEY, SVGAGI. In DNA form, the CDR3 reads TGTGCCAGCAGCCCAGGGGGCATATCACCCCTCCACTTT. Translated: CASSPGGISPLHF.

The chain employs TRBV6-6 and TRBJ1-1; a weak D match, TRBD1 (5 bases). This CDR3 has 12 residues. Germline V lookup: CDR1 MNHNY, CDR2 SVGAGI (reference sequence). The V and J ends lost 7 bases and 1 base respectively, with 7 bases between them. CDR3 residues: CASKTGNTEAFF. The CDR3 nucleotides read TGTGCCAGCAAAACAGGGAACACTGAAGCTTTCTTT.

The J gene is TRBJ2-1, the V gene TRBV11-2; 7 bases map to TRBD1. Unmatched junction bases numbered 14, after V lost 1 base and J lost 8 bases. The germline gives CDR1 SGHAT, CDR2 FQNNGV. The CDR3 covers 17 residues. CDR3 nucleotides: TGTGCCAGCAGCTTAGCAGGACAGGCGAGAAATCAGGATGAGCAGTTCTTC. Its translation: CASSLAGQARNQDEQFF.

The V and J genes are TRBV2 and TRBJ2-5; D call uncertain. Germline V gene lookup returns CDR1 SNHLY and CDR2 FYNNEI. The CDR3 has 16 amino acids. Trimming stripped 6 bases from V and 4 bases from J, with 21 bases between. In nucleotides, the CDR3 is TGTGCCAGCAGACCCGCCGCTAACAGAGTTCTAGAGACCCAGTACTTC. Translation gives CASRPAANRVLETQYF.

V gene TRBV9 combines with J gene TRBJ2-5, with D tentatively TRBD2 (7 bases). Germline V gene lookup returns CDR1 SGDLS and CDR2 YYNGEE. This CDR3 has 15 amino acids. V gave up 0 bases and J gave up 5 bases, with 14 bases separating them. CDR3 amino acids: CASSVEGGGVETQYF. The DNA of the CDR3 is TGTGCCAGCAGCGTAGAAGGGGGGGGCGTCGAGACCCAGTACTTC.

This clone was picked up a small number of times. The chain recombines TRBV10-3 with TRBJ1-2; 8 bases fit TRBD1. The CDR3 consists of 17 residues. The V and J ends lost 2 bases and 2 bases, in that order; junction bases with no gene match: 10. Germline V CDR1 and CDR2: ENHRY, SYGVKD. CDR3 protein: CAISEPILGQDNYGYTF. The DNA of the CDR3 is TGTGCCATCAGTGAGCCTATACTGGGACAGGACAACTATGGCTACACCTTC.

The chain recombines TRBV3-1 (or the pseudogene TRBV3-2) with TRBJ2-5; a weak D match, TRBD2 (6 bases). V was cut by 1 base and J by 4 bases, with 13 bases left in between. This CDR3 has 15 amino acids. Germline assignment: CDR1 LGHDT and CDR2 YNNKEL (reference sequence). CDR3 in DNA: TGTGCCAGCAGCCAAGGGGCGGGGACTGGAGAGACCCAGTACTTC. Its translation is CASSQGAGTGETQYF.

CDR3: CSFWTGEYNQPQHF. The CDR3 region has the DNA TGCAGCTTTTGGACAGGGGAATACAATCAGCCCCAGCATTTT. The chain recombines TRBV29-1 with TRBJ1-5; 9 nucleotides match TRBD1. Germline CDR1 reads SQVTM; CDR2 reads ANQGSEA. Trimming at V came to 8 bases and at J to 3 bases, leaving 8 bases not matched to a gene. The CDR3 consists of 14 residues.

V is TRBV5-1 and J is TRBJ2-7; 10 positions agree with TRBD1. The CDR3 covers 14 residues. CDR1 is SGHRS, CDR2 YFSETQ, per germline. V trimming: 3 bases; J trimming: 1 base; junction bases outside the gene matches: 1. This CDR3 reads CASSSGQGSYEQYF. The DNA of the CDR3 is TGCGCCAGCAGCTCGGGACAGGGGTCCTACGAGCAGTACTTC. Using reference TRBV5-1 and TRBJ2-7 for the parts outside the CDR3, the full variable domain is KAGVTQTPRYLIKTRGQQVTLSCSPISGHRSVSWYQQTPGQGLQFLFEYFSETQRNKGNFPGRFSGRQFSNSRSEMNVSTLELGDSALYLCASSSGQGSYEQYFGPGTRLTVT.

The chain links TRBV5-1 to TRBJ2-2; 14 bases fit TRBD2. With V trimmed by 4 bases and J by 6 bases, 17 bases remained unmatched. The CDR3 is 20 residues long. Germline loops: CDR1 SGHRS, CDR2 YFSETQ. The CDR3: CASSRMYLGLAGENAGELFF. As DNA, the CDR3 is TGCGCCAGCAGCCGTATGTACCTGGGACTAGCGGGGGAGAATGCCGGGGAGCTGTTTTTT.

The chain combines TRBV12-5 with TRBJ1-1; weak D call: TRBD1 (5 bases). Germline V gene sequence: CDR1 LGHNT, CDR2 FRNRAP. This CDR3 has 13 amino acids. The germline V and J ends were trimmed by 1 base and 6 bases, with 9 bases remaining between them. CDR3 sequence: CASGLADISEAFF. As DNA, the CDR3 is TGTGCTAGTGGTTTGGCGGACATCTCTGAAGCTTTCTTT.

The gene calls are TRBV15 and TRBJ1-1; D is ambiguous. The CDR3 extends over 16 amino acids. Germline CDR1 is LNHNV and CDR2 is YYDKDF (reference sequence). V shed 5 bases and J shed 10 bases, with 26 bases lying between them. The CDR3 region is CATSPPSGVLGVGAFF. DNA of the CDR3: TGTGCCACCAGCCCTCCAAGCGGGGTATTGGGTGTTGGAGCTTTCTTT.